Described below is a single T cell receptor (beta chain) sequence and its context. Germline V gene lookup returns CDR1 KGHSY and CDR2 FQNENV. The CDR3 consists of 14 residues. V lost 4 bases to trimming and J lost 2 bases; unmatched junction nucleotides: 4. The data originate from a study of blood T cell repertoires in COVID-19. Across the whole study: The samples span acute and convalescent COVID-19 from the United States, Italy and Spain. T cells, B-cell-depleted T cells, or PBMCs provided the cDNA or gDNA that served as material.

Original processing methods: Quantification of nucleated cells was approximated via reference gene primer amplification. Profiling relied on immunoSEQ multiplex PCR, and the TCRdb table lists in-frame clones only, not all of them. V, J and clone size are those of that table, while D and trimming were read from the DNA. Here the sample spans around 200,000 clones, more than 75% being singletons. This TCR was recovered from a man aged 80 or over with acute or convalescent COVID-19. Specimen: peripheral blood. The chain is built from TRBV16 and TRBJ2-5; TRBD1 agrees at 7 bases. CDR3 sequence (DNA): TGTGCCAGCAGCCCGTCGGGACAGCAAGAGACCCAGTACTTC. It encodes CASSPSGQQETQYF.